The 20 T cell receptor beta chains below were found in one sample sequenced in a study of T cell repertoires in cytomegalovirus infection. TCRdb re-called the reads through MiXCR, storing one row per CDR3 protein. The sample carries approximately 1,000,000 distinct CDR3 sequences, approximately 33% recorded once. No antigen has been assigned to these receptors. The source material was cultured CD8+ T cells from PBMCs, sampled from culture after CMV antigen stimulation. These receptor sequences come from a human donor in good health (CMV status not recorded). Some clones in this sample may be carry-over from other donors' samples.

There are a few counts of this clonotype. The chain recombines TRBV4-1 with TRBJ1-5; D is uncertain. The CDR3 extends over 15 amino acids. Trimming cost V 0 bases and J 1 base, with 7 bases left between them. The germline V gene has CDR1 MGHRA and CDR2 YSYEKL. CDR3 sequence (DNA): TGCGCCAGCAGCCAAGAAGGGTTGAGCAATCAGCCCCAGCATTTT. Encoded protein: CASSQEGLSNQPQHF.

In its sample, this clonotype was seen a few times. The V and J genes are TRBV6-1 and TRBJ2-5, with D perhaps TRBD1 or TRBD2 (5 bases each). Trimming stripped 0 bases from V and 2 bases from J, with 19 bases between. The germline V gene encodes CDR1 MNHNS and CDR2 SASEGT. The CDR3 consists of 18 residues. This chain's CDR3 is CASSEARQGAFRQETQYF. The CDR3 nucleotides read TGTGCCAGCAGTGAAGCGAGGCAGGGAGCATTCCGTCAAGAGACCCAGTACTTC.

The sample holds a few counts of this clonotype. The V and J genes are TRBV6-1 and TRBJ2-7; 8 bases map to TRBD1. Germline loops: CDR1 MNHNS, CDR2 SASEGT. V lost 4 bases to trimming and J lost 11 bases; unmatched junction nucleotides: 4. The CDR3 consists of 11 residues. In DNA, the CDR3 is TGTGCCAGCAGTGGGACAGGGTATGAGTACTTC. It encodes CASSGTGYEYF.

This CDR3 is CASRDGYQPQHF. As DNA, the CDR3 is TGTGCCAGCAGGGACGGGTATCAGCCCCAGCATTTT. The chain is built from TRBV12-3 or TRBV12-4 and TRBJ1-5; D not resolved. The CDR3 extends over 12 amino acids. V lost 6 bases and J lost 5, with 8 bases in between.

The chain links TRBV19 to TRBJ2-7; TRBD1 matches 7 bases. J lost 3 bases, V lost 5 bases, and 7 bases had no gene match. Germline V CDR1 and CDR2: LNHDA, SQIVND (reference sequence). The CDR3 loop spans 14 amino acids. The CDR3 spells CASSPAGTDYEQYF. DNA for the CDR3: TGTGCCAGTAGTCCCGCCGGGACAGACTACGAGCAGTACTTC.

This clonotype was seen once. V and J are TRBV19 and TRBJ2-2; D may be TRBD1 or TRBD2 (5 bases each). The CDR3 is 12 residues long. From germline, CDR1 is LNHDA and CDR2 SQIVND (reference sequence). Trimming stripped 3 bases from V and 12 bases from J, with 11 bases between. In DNA form, the CDR3 reads TGTGCCAGTAGTATGCCGGGACGGAAGCTGTTTTTT. Its protein is CASSMPGRKLFF.

V is TRBV19 and J is TRBJ2-5, with 8 nucleotides matching TRBD2. The germline gives CDR1 LNHDA, CDR2 SQIVND (reference sequence). The CDR3 has 15 amino acids. V lost 3 bases, J lost 5 bases, and 8 bases stayed unmatched. CDR3 loop: CASSILAGGYETQYF. CDR3 sequence (DNA): TGTGCCAGTAGTATTTTGGCGGGGGGTTATGAGACCCAGTACTTC.

In the case of this clonotype: This may stem from a read error, because a much larger clone lies one nucleotide away. The gene calls are TRBV19 and TRBJ2-5, with D possibly TRBD1 on 5 matching bases. Trimming shortened V by 6 bases and J by 5 bases, and 25 bases separated the two germline ends. This CDR3 contains 17 residues. Germline values: CDR1 LNHDA, CDR2 SQIVND (reference sequence). As DNA, the CDR3 is TGTGCCAGTAGCGAACACTTAACTGTGGGGCCATCGGAGACCCAGTACTTC. Translated: CASSEHLTVGPSETQYF.

V and J are TRBV6-6 and TRBJ1-4; 10 positions agree with TRBD1. The germline V gene has CDR1 MNHNY and CDR2 SVGAGI (reference sequence). The CDR3 totals 17 residues. V shed 5 bases and J 3 bases; nucleotides not matched to a gene: 9. As DNA, the CDR3 is TGTGCCAGCAGTCCACCCGGGACAGGGGCGGCTAATGAAAAACTGTTTTTT. This translates into CASSPPGTGAANEKLFF.

The V gene is TRBV7-9, the J gene TRBJ1-2; D ambiguous. This CDR3 is 15 amino acids long. Germline V gene sequence: CDR1 SEHNR, CDR2 FQNEAQ (reference sequence). Between the trimmed V and J ends, which lost 1 base and 1 base, there was a span of 10 bases. The CDR3 nucleotides read TGTGCCAGCAGCTTAGGATCTGCCTTTAACTATGGCTACACCTTC. As protein: CASSLGSAFNYGYTF. Variable domain in full (rest from reference TRBV7-9 and TRBJ1-2): DTGVSQNPRHKITKRGQNVTFRCDPISEHNRLYWYRQTLGQGPEFLTYFQNEAQLEKSRLLSDRFSAERPKGSFSTLEIQRTEQGDSAMYLCASSLGSAFNYGYTFGSGTRLTVV.

In its sample, this clonotype was seen many times. The rearrangement uses TRBV7-2 and TRBJ1-2; D ambiguous. The CDR3 runs to 14 residues. Trimming took off 1 base at V and 8 bases at J, with 14 bases between the two ends. Per germline, CDR1 SGHTA and CDR2 FQGNSA. The CDR3 DNA reads as TGTGCCAGCAGCTTAGTGGGGAAAAGGAAGGGCTACACCTTC. Its protein product is CASSLVGKRKGYTF. The full variable domain, rest sourced from reference TRBV7-2 and TRBJ1-2, is GAGVSQSPSNKVTEKGKDVELRCDPISGHTALYWYRQSLGQGLEFLIYFQGNSAPDKSGLPSDRFSAERTGGSVSTLTIQRTQQEDSAVYLCASSLVGKRKGYTFGSGTRLTVV.

This clonotype was seen a handful of times. This chain joins TRBV4-1 and TRBJ2-1; D uncertain. CDR1 and CDR2 from the germline V gene are MGHRA and YSYEKL. The CDR3 contains 12 residues. The V and J ends lost 3 bases and 5 bases respectively, with 5 bases between them. The DNA for the CDR3 is TGCGCCAGCAGCCAGGTTGACAATGAGCAGTTCTTC. The encoded protein is CASSQVDNEQFF.

This clonotype appeared a few times. The rearrangement joins TRBV6-2 or TRBV6-3 to TRBJ2-5; 8 positions match TRBD2. V lost 6 bases and J lost 7; bases outside the gene matches: 10. The germline V gene has CDR1 MNHEY and CDR2 SVGEGT. This CDR3 has 14 amino acids. In DNA, the CDR3 is TGTGCCAGCAGGAGGCGGGGGGAGATTGTGACCCAGTACTTC. This codes for CASRRRGEIVTQYF.

This clonotype was seen a handful of times. The genes are TRBV28 and TRBJ2-7; 8 bases are a match to TRBD1. Per germline, CDR1 MDHEN and CDR2 SYDVKM. V lost 6 bases, J lost 3 bases, and 10 bases stayed unmatched. The CDR3 consists of 15 residues. DNA of the CDR3: TGTGCCAGCAGCCCCGGACAGGGCACAAACTACGAGCAGTACGTC. It yields the protein CASSPGQGTNYEQYV.

This sequence joins TRBV28 and TRBJ2-4, with D maybe TRBD1 (5 bases). Germline lookup yields CDR1 MDHEN and CDR2 SYDVKM. The CDR3 covers 16 residues. Trimming left V 7 bases short and J 1 base short, with 17 bases between. DNA for the CDR3: TGTGCCAGCACCGTACAGGACGGTGAGGCCAAAAACATTCAGTACTTC. Translating it yields CASTVQDGEAKNIQYF. Drawing the rest from reference TRBV28 and TRBJ2-4, the complete variable domain is DVKVTQSSRYLVKRTGEKVFLECVQDMDHENMFWYRQDPGLGLRLIYFSYDVKMKEKGDIPEGYSVSREKKERFSLILESASTNQTSMYLCASTVQDGEAKNIQYFGAGTRLSVL.

This clonotype showed up many times. The chain joins TRBV7-6 to TRBJ1-5, with unresolved D. Germline loops: CDR1 SGHVS, CDR2 FNYEAQ. The CDR3 consists of 13 residues. The V end was cut by 4 bases, the J end by 7 bases, with 11 bases between. The CDR3 sequence: CASSSHQDQPQHF. The CDR3 region has the DNA TGTGCCAGCAGCTCCCACCAAGACCAGCCCCAGCATTTT.

This clonotype was counted between two and nine times. This rearrangement joins TRBV7-8 to TRBJ1-1, with D perhaps matching TRBD1 (5 bases). This CDR3 region has 15 residues. Germline values: CDR1 SGHVS, CDR2 FQNEAQ. V lost 5 bases and J 1 base, leaving 14 bases between the germline ends. CDR3 sequence (DNA): TGTGCCAGCAGCGAGAGGGGACCACAGAACACTGAAGCTTTCTTT. Amino acid sequence: CASSERGPQNTEAFF.

Remarks on this clonotype: A much bigger clone sits one base away, suggesting this may be a read error. This chain joins TRBV7-2 and TRBJ2-4; 7 bases agree with TRBD2. The V gene's germline CDR1 is SGHTA and CDR2 FQGNSA. The CDR3 runs 13 residues. V lost 6 bases, J lost 11 bases, and 10 bases stayed unmatched. The CDR3 loop is CASSRGDSPVQYF. The CDR3 DNA follows: TGTGCCAGCAGTCGGGGGGATAGTCCGGTTCAGTACTTC.

The rearrangement uses TRBV10-3 and TRBJ1-1, with 7 bases that match TRBD1. Germline CDR1 ENHRY, CDR2 SYGVKD. This CDR3 region has 13 residues. The junction had 7 bases not matched to a gene; V was cut back by 10 bases and J by 2 bases. The CDR3 DNA is TGTGCCACCGGGACAGCAGGAAACACTGAAGCTTTCTTT. Translating gives CATGTAGNTEAFF.

With respect to this clonotype: An end of the junction does not agree with germline; a read error may underlie this. This chain uses TRBV24-1 with TRBJ2-1; the D gene is possibly TRBD1 (6 bases). CDR3 length equals 14 residues. CDR1 is KGHDR and CDR2 is SFDVKD in the germline V gene. The CDR3 DNA follows: TGTACCACCAGTGGCACGGAACAGGGCTCTGAGCAGTTCTTC. Protein: CTTSGTEQGSEQFF.